These T cell receptor beta chains were read from a single sample in a study of blood T cell repertoires in COVID-19. The protocol was immunoSEQ multiplex PCR, while the TCRdb copy is restricted to in-frame clones and leaves out a portion. The sample shows under 200,000 clones, about 88% of them seen only once. What was sequenced was peripheral blood. These receptors were collected from a woman aged 80 or older with acute or convalescent COVID-19. Both conserved end residues are part of each CDR3. A D gene is named only where the DNA matches it firmly. Size values are once, few and many counts, or a class for expanded clones, and some rows have none.

>TRBD1|TRBV4-3|.|TRBJ2-1
TGCGCCAGCAGCCAAGCGACAGGGCCCAATGAGCAGTTCTTC
CASSQATGPNEQFF
>.|TRBV6-1|.|TRBJ1-4
TGTGCCAGCAGTGAAGCGGAGGGCTTCGCAACTAATGAAAAACTGTTTTTT
CASSEAEGFATNEKLFF
>.|TRBV28|.|TRBJ2-7
TGTGCCAGCAGTTCCCAACAATACGAGCAGTACTTC
CASSSQQYEQYF
>.|TRBV6-5|few|TRBJ1-2
TGTGCCAGCAGTTATTATGGCTTCGCAGGGAATGGCTACACCTTC
CASSYYGFAGNGYTF
>.|TRBV30|.|TRBJ1-2
TGTGCCTGGAGCCTGACGGGGGTTAACTATGGCTACACCTTC
CAWSLTGVNYGYTF
>.|TRBV18|once|TRBJ1-5
TGTGCCAGCTCACGGGCAGGGGCTCTCCAGCCCCAGCATTTT
CASSRAGALQPQHF
>TRBD2|TRBV6-2/TRBV6-3|once|TRBJ2-7
TGTGCCAGCAGTATAGCGGGAGGTCCTTCCGAGCAGTACTTC
CASSIAGGPSEQYF
>TRBD1|TRBV6-4|once|TRBJ1-6
TGTGCCAGCAGAGACTCGGACAGGGGCAATTCACCCCTCCACTTT
CASRDSDRGNSPLHF
>.|TRBV5-1|.|TRBJ1-2
TGCGCCAGCAGCCCGCCCTCCCAGGGGAACGGGGGCTACACCTTC
CASSPPSQGNGGYTF
>.|TRBV9|.|TRBJ1-3
TGTGCCAGCAGCGTTGGGCAAAACACCATATATTTT
CASSVGQNTIYF
>.|TRBV19|once|TRBJ2-7
TGTGCCAGTAGTAAGGGCCGGGATTACTACGAGCAGTACTTC
CASSKGRDYYEQYF
>.|TRBV6-6|.|TRBJ1-3
TGTGCCAGCTCGGTTGGGGGGAACACCATATATTTT
CASSVGGNTIYF
>TRBD1|TRBV10-3|.|TRBJ1-5
TGTGCCATCAGTGAGCGACAGGGGGATCAGCCCCAGCATTTT
CAISERQGDQPQHF
>TRBD1|TRBV5-1|few|TRBJ1-5
TGCGCCAGCAGCCCCGGACAGGGTCTGAAGCCCCAGCATTTT
CASSPGQGLKPQHF
>.|TRBV24-1|.|TRBJ1-2
TGTGCCACCTTCCTCCCCGGACACCATGACTATGGCTACACCTTC
CATFLPGHHDYGYTF
>.|TRBV5-1|.|TRBJ2-2
TGCGCCAGCAGCTTGGCCGTGGGGCTGGGGACCGGGGAGCTGTTTTTT
CASSLAVGLGTGELFF
>.|TRBV5-1|.|TRBJ2-6
TGCGCCAGCAGCCCTCGTCAGGGTTGGGGCTCTGGGGCCAACGTCCTGACTTTC
CASSPRQGWGSGANVLTF
>TRBD2|TRBV5-1|.|TRBJ2-1
TGCGCCAGCAGCTTGGTGCCTAGCGGGAGGAGAGGGGGTGAGCAGTTCTTC
CASSLVPSGRRGGEQFF
>TRBD1|TRBV7-8|.|TRBJ1-3
TGTGCCAGCAGCTTCCTCCCGGGACAGGGAAACACCATATATTTT
CASSFLPGQGNTIYF
>.|TRBV9|once|TRBJ2-1
TGTGCCAGCAGCCCTCGCGGGACCAGTTTAAAGACTAAAAGCTCCTACAATGAGCAGTTCTTC
CASSPRGTSLKTKSSYNEQFF
>.|TRBV5-1|.|TRBJ2-1
TGCGCCAGCAGCTCCACAGGGAGCTCCTACAATGAGCAGTTCTTC
CASSSTGSSYNEQFF
>TRBD2|TRBV9|.|TRBJ2-5
TGTGCCAGCAGCGCTAGCGGGAGGTGGGGAGAGACCCAGTACTTC
CASSASGRWGETQYF
>.|TRBV6-5|.|TRBJ1-2
TGTGCCAGCATAACAGGGAATGTTGATGGCTACACCTTC
CASITGNVDGYTF
>.|TRBV6-1|.|TRBJ2-7
TGTGCCAGCAGTGAAGAGACAGGCTCCGGTTTCGGGCAGTACTTC
CASSEETGSGFGQYF
>TRBD1|TRBV25-1|.|TRBJ2-7
TGTGCCAGCAGTGAACCGGGACAGAAATCCTACGAGCAGTACTTC
CASSEPGQKSYEQYF
>.|TRBV11-3|.|TRBJ1-6
TGTGCCAGCAGCTTAAACTTCCATAATTCACCCCTCCACTTT
CASSLNFHNSPLHF
>.|TRBV6-5|.|TRBJ1-2
TGTGCCAGCAGTACCCCATCAAGGGACTTCCCTGGCTACACCTTC
CASSTPSRDFPGYTF
>.|TRBV29-1|.|TRBJ1-3
TGCAGCGTTGCCGGGGGAAACACCATATATTTT
CSVAGGNTIYF
>TRBD1|TRBV18|.|TRBJ1-2
TGTGCCAGCTCACCAGGACAGGAGAACTATGGCTACACCTTC
CASSPGQENYGYTF
>TRBD2|TRBV14|.|TRBJ2-1
TGTGCCAGCAGCCAACCCGGGACTAGCGGGAGAAATGAGCAGTTCTTC
CASSQPGTSGRNEQFF
>.|TRBV2|.|TRBJ2-7
TGTGCCAGCAGTGAGCCCGGGACCTACGAGCAGTACTTC
CASSEPGTYEQYF
>.|TRBV28|.|TRBJ1-5
TGTGCCAGCAGTTACCAGGGTGGTCAGCCCCAGCATTTT
CASSYQGGQPQHF
>.|TRBV5-4|once|TRBJ2-3
TGTGCCAGCAGCTTGGGGAGCTTTTGGGCTAGCAGTATATTAGATACGCAGTATTTT
CASSLGSFWASSILDTQYF
>.|TRBV27|.|TRBJ1-5
TGTGCCAGCAGTCCCTGGGGTGGGACACTCGAAAATCAGCCCCAGCATTTT
CASSPWGGTLENQPQHF
>TRBD1|TRBV19|.|TRBJ2-1
TGTGCCAGTATTGGGACAGGGGGCGCCTACAATGAGCAGTTCTTC
CASIGTGGAYNEQFF
>.|TRBV6-5|.|TRBJ1-2
TGTGCCAGCCGACAGCAAACTAACTATGGCTACACCTTC
CASRQQTNYGYTF
>TRBD1|TRBV5-7|.|TRBJ1-1
TGTGCCAGCAGCCCTGACAGGGTGAACACTGAAGCTTTCTTT
CASSPDRVNTEAFF
>TRBD1|TRBV5-4|few|TRBJ1-1
TGTGCCAGCAGCTTGGGAGCCAGGGGGCGGGACACTGAAGCTTTCTTT
CASSLGARGRDTEAFF
>.|TRBV4-1|.|TRBJ1-1
TGCGCCAGCAGGGAAGGGGCGGCGACTGAAGCTTTCTTT
CASREGAATEAFF
>.|TRBV2|.|TRBJ2-5
TGTGCCAGCAGCCTAACGACTATTCGGGAGACCCAGTACTTC
CASSLTTIRETQYF
>TRBD1|TRBV7-2|.|TRBJ1-2
TGTGCCAGCAGCTTAACAGGGGGCTATGGCTACACCTTC
CASSLTGGYGYTF
>TRBD2|TRBV9|.|TRBJ2-5
TGTGCCAGCAGCGCCCCACTAGCGGGAGGGCCACAAGAGACCCAGTACTTC
CASSAPLAGGPQETQYF
>.|TRBV7-2|few|TRBJ1-2
TGTGCCAGCAGCCCAACAGGGACCTATGGCTACACCTTC
CASSPTGTYGYTF
>.|TRBV18|.|TRBJ2-2
TGTGCCAGCTCAATTCAGTCGAACACCGGGGAGCTGTTTTTT
CASSIQSNTGELFF